The T cell receptor beta chain under discussion was sequenced for a study of T cells in Graves' hyperthyroidism and ophthalmopathy. Whole-study findings and limits: The model's output predicted ophthalmopathy at a median of around 7 months prior to onset.

Trimming pared 4 bases from V and 4 bases from J, leaving 13 bases between. Germline loops: CDR1 LNHNV, CDR2 YYDKDF (reference sequence). The CDR3 runs 14 residues. Template material for amplifying TCR beta CDR3 regions consisted of RNA transcripts. The TCR CDR3 first-round RT-PCR relied on the HTBI primer set. TCRdb reprocessed the multiplex PCR reads via MiXCR and lists one record per CDR3 protein. The sample includes approximately 590,000 distinct CDR3 sequences, approximately 14% of them seen just once. Absent ophthalmopathy progression within 18 months defined stable Graves' hyperthyroidism. Newly diagnosed hyperthyroidism patients aged 18 to 65 years had disease lasting under 2 months. The diagnostic basis comprised clinical symptoms, serum thyroxine and TRAb, thyroid ultrasound and orbital computed tomography. The table lists this clonotype with a few counts. Antigen: not known.

The source of this sequence is a woman aged 30 to 39 with Graves' hyperthyroidism. Sample: blood. The rearrangement uses TRBV15 and TRBJ1-2; possible D gene TRBD1, 6 bases. CDR3 sequence (DNA): TGTGCCACCAGCAACGACAGGATTCGCTATGGCTACACCTTC. It is translated as CATSNDRIRYGYTF.